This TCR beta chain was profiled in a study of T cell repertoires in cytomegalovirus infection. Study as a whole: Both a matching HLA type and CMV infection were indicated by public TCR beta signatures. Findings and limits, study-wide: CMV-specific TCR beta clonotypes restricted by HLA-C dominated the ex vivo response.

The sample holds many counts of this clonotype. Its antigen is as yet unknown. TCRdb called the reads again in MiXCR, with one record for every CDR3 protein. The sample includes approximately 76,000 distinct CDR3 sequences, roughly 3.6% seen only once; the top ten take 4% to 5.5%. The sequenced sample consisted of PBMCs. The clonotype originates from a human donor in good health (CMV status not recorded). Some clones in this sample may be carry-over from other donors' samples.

For the CDR3, the DNA is TGTGCCAGCAGACTAGGGACAGCAGATACGCAGTATTTT. Protein sequence: CASRLGTADTQYF. This sequence joins TRBV28 and TRBJ2-3; 7 bases are a match to TRBD1. Germline CDR1 reads MDHEN; CDR2 reads SYDVKM. V lost 6 bases to trimming and J lost 4 bases; unmatched junction nucleotides: 4. The CDR3 is 13 residues long.